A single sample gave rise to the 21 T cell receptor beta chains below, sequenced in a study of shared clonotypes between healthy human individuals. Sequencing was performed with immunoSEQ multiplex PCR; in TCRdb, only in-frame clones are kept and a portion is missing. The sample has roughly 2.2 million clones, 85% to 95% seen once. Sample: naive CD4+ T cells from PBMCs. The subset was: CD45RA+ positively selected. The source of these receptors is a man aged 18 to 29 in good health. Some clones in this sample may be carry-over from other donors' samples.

CDR3 amino acids: CASSLGGVNYGYTF. The CDR3 DNA reads as TGTGCCAGCAGCTTAGGGGGGGTTAACTATGGCTACACCTTC. The gene calls are TRBV7-9 and TRBJ1-2, with TRBD1 as a possible D gene (5 bases). The CDR3 extends over 14 amino acids. V was clipped by 1 base and J by 1 base, with 7 bases between them. Per germline, CDR1 SEHNR and CDR2 FQNEAQ (reference sequence).

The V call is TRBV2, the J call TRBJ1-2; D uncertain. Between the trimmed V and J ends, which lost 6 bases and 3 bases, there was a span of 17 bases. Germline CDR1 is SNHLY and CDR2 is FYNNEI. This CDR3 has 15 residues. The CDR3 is CASSPAGNGDYGYTF. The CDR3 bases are TGTGCCAGCAGCCCAGCGGGTAACGGGGACTATGGCTACACCTTC.

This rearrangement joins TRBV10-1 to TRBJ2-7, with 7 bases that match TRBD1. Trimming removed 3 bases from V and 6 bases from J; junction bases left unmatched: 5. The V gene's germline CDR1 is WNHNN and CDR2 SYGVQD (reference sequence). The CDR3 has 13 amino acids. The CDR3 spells CASSDGPGGEQYF. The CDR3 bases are TGCGCCAGCAGTGATGGTCCAGGGGGCGAGCAGTACTTC.

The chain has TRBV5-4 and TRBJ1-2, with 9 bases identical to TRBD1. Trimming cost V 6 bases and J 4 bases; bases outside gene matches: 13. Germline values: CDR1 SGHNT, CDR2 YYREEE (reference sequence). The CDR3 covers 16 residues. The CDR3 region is CASTQKWTGVSYGYTF. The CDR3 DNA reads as TGTGCCAGCACCCAGAAATGGACAGGGGTCAGCTATGGCTACACCTTC.

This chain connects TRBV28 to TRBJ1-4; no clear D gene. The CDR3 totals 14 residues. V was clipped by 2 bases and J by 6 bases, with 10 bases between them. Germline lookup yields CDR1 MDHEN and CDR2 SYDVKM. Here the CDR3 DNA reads TGTGCCAGCAGTTTAGCAGGAGGTGATGAAAAACTGTTTTTT. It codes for CASSLAGGDEKLFF.

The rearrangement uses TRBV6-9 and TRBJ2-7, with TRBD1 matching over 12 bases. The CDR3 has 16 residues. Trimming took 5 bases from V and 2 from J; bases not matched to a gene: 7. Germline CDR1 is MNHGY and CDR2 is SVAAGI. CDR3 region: CASSPKGQGAPYEQYF. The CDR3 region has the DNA TGTGCCAGCAGTCCAAAGGGACAGGGGGCTCCCTACGAGCAGTACTTC.

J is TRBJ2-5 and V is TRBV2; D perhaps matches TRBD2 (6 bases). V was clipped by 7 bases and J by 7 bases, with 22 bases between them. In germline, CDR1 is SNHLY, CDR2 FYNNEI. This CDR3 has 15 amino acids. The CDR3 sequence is CASIDPDGGGRTQYF. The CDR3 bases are TGTGCCAGCATTGATCCAGACGGCGGAGGGAGGACCCAGTACTTC.

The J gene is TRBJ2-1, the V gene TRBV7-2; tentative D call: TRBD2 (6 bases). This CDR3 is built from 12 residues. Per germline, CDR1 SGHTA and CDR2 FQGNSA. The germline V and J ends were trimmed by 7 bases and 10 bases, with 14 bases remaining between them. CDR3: CASTVRREEQFF. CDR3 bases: TGTGCCAGCACCGTCCGCCGGGAGGAGCAGTTCTTC.

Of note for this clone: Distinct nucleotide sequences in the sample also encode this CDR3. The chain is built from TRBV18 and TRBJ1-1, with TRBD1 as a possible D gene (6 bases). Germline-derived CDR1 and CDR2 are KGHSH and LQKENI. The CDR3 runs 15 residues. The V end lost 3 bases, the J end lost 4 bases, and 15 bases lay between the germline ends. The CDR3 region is CASSPGKGGGTEAFF. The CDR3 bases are TGTGCCAGCTCACCGGGTAAGGGGGGGGGCACTGAAGCTTTCTTT. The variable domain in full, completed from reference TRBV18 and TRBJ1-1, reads NAGVMQNPRHLVRRRGQEARLRCSPMKGHSHVYWYRQLPEEGLKFMVYLQKENIIDESGMPKERFSAEFPKEGPSILRIQQVVRGDSAAYFCASSPGKGGGTEAFFGQGTRLTVV.

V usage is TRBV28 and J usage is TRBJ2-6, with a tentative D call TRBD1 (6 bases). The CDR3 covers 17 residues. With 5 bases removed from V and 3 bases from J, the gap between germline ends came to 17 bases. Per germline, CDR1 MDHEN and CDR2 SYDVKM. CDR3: CASSPPWGRGGANVLTF. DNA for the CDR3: TGTGCCAGCAGTCCCCCCTGGGGGCGCGGTGGGGCCAACGTCCTGACTTTC.

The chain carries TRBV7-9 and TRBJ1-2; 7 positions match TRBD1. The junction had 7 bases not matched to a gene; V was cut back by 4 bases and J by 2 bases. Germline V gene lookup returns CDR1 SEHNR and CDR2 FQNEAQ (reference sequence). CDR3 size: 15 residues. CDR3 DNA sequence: TGTGCCAGCAGCTCACACAGGGGAAAGAACTATGGCTACACCTTC. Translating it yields CASSSHRGKNYGYTF. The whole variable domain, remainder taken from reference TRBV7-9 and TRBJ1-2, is DTGVSQNPRHKITKRGQNVTFRCDPISEHNRLYWYRQTLGQGPEFLTYFQNEAQLEKSRLLSDRFSAERPKGSFSTLEIQRTEQGDSAMYLCASSSHRGKNYGYTFGSGTRLTVV.

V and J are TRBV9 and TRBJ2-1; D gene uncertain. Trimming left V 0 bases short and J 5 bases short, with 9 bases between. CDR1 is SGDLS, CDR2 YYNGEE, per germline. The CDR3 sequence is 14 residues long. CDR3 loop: CASSVETYDNEQFF. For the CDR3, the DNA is TGTGCCAGCAGCGTAGAGACATACGACAATGAGCAGTTCTTC.

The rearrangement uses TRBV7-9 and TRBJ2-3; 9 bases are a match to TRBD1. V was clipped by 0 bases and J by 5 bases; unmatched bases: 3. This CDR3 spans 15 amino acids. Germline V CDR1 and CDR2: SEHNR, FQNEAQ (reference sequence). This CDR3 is CASSLAMTGGDTQYF. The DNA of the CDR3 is TGTGCCAGCAGCTTAGCTATGACAGGGGGAGATACGCAGTATTTT.

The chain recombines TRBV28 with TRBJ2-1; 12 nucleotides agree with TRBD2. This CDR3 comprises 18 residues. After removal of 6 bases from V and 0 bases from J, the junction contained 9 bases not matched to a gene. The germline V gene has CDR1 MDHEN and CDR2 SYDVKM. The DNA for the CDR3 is TGTGCCAGCAGCCTTCGGACTAGCGGGATGCGCTCCTACAATGAGCAGTTCTTC. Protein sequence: CASSLRTSGMRSYNEQFF.

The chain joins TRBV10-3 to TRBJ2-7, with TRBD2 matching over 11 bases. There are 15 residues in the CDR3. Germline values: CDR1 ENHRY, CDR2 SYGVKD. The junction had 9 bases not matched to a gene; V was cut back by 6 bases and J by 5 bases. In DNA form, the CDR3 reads TGTGCCATCAGACCCACACTAGCGGGAGTCCACGAGCAGTACTTC. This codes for CAIRPTLAGVHEQYF.

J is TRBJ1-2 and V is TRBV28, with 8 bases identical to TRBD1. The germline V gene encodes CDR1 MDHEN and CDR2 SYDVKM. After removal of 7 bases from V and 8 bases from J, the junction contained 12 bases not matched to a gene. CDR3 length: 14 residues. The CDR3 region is CASTLSQGALGYTF. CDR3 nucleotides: TGTGCCAGCACTCTGAGCCAGGGGGCGCTCGGCTACACCTTC.

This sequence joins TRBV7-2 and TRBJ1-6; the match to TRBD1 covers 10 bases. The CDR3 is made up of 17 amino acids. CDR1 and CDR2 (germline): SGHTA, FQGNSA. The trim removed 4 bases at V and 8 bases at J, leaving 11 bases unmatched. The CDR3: CASSSQRTGQGYSPLHF. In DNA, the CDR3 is TGTGCCAGCAGCTCCCAACGAACGGGACAGGGGTATTCACCCCTCCACTTT.

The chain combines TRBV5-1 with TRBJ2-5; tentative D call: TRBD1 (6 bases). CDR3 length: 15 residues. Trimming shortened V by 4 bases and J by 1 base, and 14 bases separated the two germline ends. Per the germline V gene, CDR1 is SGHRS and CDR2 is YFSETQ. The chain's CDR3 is CASSVGNRVQETQYF. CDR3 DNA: TGCGCCAGCAGCGTAGGGAACAGGGTCCAAGAGACCCAGTACTTC.

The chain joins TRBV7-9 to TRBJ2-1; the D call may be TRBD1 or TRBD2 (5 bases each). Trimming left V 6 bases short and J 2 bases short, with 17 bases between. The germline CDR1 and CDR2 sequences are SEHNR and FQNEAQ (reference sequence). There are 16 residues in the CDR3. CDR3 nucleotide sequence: TGTGCCAGCAGTCCAAGTGGGACCCGAGCCTACAATGAGCAGTTCTTC. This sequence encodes CASSPSGTRAYNEQFF.

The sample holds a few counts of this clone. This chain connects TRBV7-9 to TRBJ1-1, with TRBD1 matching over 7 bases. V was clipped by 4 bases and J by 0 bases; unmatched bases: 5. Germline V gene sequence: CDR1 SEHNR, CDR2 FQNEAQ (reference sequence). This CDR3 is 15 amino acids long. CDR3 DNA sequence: TGTGCCAGCAGCTCGGGACAGAACATGAACACTGAAGCTTTCTTT. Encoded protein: CASSSGQNMNTEAFF.

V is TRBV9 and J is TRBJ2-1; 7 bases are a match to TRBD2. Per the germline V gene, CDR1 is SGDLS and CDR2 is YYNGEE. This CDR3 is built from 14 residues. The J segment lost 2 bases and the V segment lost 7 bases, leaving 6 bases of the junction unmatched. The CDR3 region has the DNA TGTGCCAGCGGGCGCGGGAGCCCCTACAATGAGCAGTTCTTC. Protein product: CASGRGSPYNEQFF.